The next 11 T cell receptor beta chains were all read from a single sample in a study of blood T cell repertoires in COVID-19. Only in-frame clones appear in the TCRdb table, and some are missing; sequencing was by immunoSEQ multiplex PCR. Altogether 250,000 to 350,000 clones are present, around 90% being singletons, with the ten largest covering 9% to 9.5%. Input material: peripheral blood. All receptors derive from a man in his late teens or twenties with active or convalescent COVID-19.

Concerning this clone: The same CDR3 can be traced to other DNA sequences in this sample. The chain uses TRBV18 and TRBJ1-2, with 7 bases that match TRBD1. This CDR3 comprises 13 residues. The germline V gene encodes CDR1 KGHSH and CDR2 LQKENI. With V trimmed by 3 bases and J by 4 bases, 2 bases remained unmatched. The CDR3 sequence: CASSPGQSYGYTF. The CDR3 bases are TGTGCCAGCTCACCGGGACAGTCCTATGGCTACACCTTC.

The rearrangement joins TRBV5-1 to TRBJ2-7; 7 bases match TRBD1. Germline V CDR1 and CDR2: SGHRS, YFSETQ. The CDR3 length is 14 residues. V dropped 4 bases and J dropped 2; count of bases not matched to a gene: 6. This CDR3 is CASSLPDRAYEQYF. The DNA of the CDR3 is TGCGCCAGCAGCCTTCCTGACAGGGCCTACGAGCAGTACTTC. Together with reference TRBV5-1 and TRBJ2-7, the CDR3 gives the full variable domain: KAGVTQTPRYLIKTRGQQVTLSCSPISGHRSVSWYQQTPGQGLQFLFEYFSETQRNKGNFPGRFSGRQFSNSRSEMNVSTLELGDSALYLCASSLPDRAYEQYFGPGTRLTVT.

The chain links TRBV12-3 or TRBV12-4 to TRBJ1-4; tentatively, D is TRBD1 (5 bases). V lost 8 bases and J lost 4, with 11 bases in between. The CDR3 contains 13 residues. The CDR3, as DNA: TGTGCCAGCGAACTGACAGATAATGAAAAACTGTTTTTT. It yields the protein CASELTDNEKLFF.

The V gene is TRBV4-3, the J gene TRBJ1-1; 8 bases map to TRBD1. Per the germline V gene, CDR1 is LGHNA and CDR2 is YSLEER. This CDR3 contains 18 residues. The J segment lost 4 bases and the V segment lost 2 bases, leaving 15 bases of the junction unmatched. The CDR3 region is CASSQSSDRGNNSTEAFF. CDR3 DNA sequence: TGCGCCAGCAGCCAATCGTCTGACAGGGGAAATAATAGCACTGAAGCTTTCTTT.

The CDR3 loop is CATGGNYGYTF. CDR3 in DNA: TGTGCCACCGGGGGTAACTATGGCTACACCTTC. This sequence joins TRBV27 and TRBJ1-2, with D perhaps matching TRBD1 (5 bases). The CDR3 runs 11 residues. V was shortened by 10 bases and J by 1 base, with 7 bases between the two germline ends. CDR1 MNHEY and CDR2 SMNVEV come from the germline V gene (reference sequence).

V is TRBV5-1 and J is TRBJ2-1; weak D call: TRBD1 (7 bases). Trimming cost V 3 bases and J 7 bases, with 17 bases left between them. The CDR3 extends over 15 amino acids. Germline V gene data show CDR1 as SGHRS and CDR2 as YFSETQ. The CDR3 nucleotides are TGCGCCAGCAGCTCAGCTCCAGGGGGAGGTAATGAGCAGTTCTTC. It is translated as CASSSAPGGGNEQFF.

This chain joins TRBV5-1 and TRBJ1-2, with D unresolved. This CDR3 contains 14 residues. V gave up 7 bases and J gave up 0 bases, with 13 bases separating them. CDR1 SGHRS and CDR2 YFSETQ come from the germline V gene. CDR3 DNA sequence: TGCGCCAGCCAGGAGGCTCCAGCTAACTATGGCTACACCTTC. Protein sequence: CASQEAPANYGYTF.

This rearrangement joins TRBV11-2 to TRBJ2-7; a weak D match, TRBD2 (5 bases). The CDR3 contains 14 residues. The V and J ends lost 7 bases and 0 bases respectively, with 13 bases between them. Germline CDR1 reads SGHAT; CDR2 reads FQNNGV. CDR3 nucleotides: TGTGCCAGCACCCCGGGGTTTTACTCCTACGAGCAGTACTTC. Translated, it gives CASTPGFYSYEQYF.

The chain couples TRBV6-5 to TRBJ2-6; D is possibly TRBD2 (6 bases). Germline V lookup: CDR1 MNHEY, CDR2 SVGAGI. V lost 11 bases and J 4 bases, leaving 12 bases between the germline ends. The CDR3 consists of 13 residues. DNA for the CDR3: TGTGCCCCCGAGCGGGTCGGGGCCAACGTCCTGACTTTC. This codes for CAPERVGANVLTF.

The chain joins TRBV13 to TRBJ2-7; D not resolved. Trimming removed 0 bases at V and 3 bases at J, with 12 bases between. Germline CDR1 PRHDT, CDR2 FYEKMQ (reference sequence). The CDR3 length is 15 residues. The CDR3 sequence: CASSLGASPFYEQYF. The DNA for the CDR3 is TGTGCCAGCAGCTTAGGCGCTAGTCCTTTCTACGAGCAGTACTTC.

This clone appeared a few times. The chain joins TRBV9 to TRBJ1-3, with 8 bases identical to TRBD1. Germline V gives CDR1 SGDLS, CDR2 YYNGEE. The CDR3 runs to 16 residues. The trim removed 3 bases at V and 2 bases at J, leaving 7 bases unmatched. This CDR3 is CASSGRVDRAGNTIYF. DNA for the CDR3: TGTGCCAGCAGCGGGAGAGTGGACAGGGCTGGAAACACCATATATTTT.